The T cell receptor (beta chain) described here comes from a study of T-cell reconstitution after alpha-beta-depleted transplantation in children. This clonotype was detected ten times or more. The V gene lost 6 bases and the J gene lost 7 bases, with 12 bases spanning the gap. The CDR3 consists of 12 residues. The germline V gene has CDR1 ENHRY and CDR2 SYGVKD. As it was prepared, the TCRbeta library received unique molecular identifiers. MiXCR, run by TCRdb on the PCR reads, gives a single entry per CDR3 protein. The data contain about 90,000 distinct CDR3 sequences, about a sixth of them singletons.

The TCR sequence derives from a male patient aged 2 to 9 who had a stem cell transplant for acute lymphoblastic leukemia, so the T cells may come from the graft donor. Sequenced material: PBMCs, mostly from graft donor cells, taken 180 days after TCRalphabeta/CD19-depleted stem cell transplant. The chain has TRBV10-3 and TRBJ1-1; D not certain. The CDR3 loop reads CAISPEAGEAFF. Written as DNA, the CDR3 is TGTGCCATCAGCCCGGAGGCGGGTGAAGCTTTCTTT.